These 5 T cell receptor beta chains were all obtained from the same sample, sequenced in a study of T-cell reconstitution after alpha-beta-depleted transplantation in children. The authors prepared the TCRbeta library with unique molecular identifiers. Each CDR3 protein gets one entry after TCRdb re-called the PCR reads with MiXCR. The table shows approximately 500,000 distinct CDR3 sequences, with more than 20% occurring only once. Sample: PBMCs, taken before TCRalphabeta/CD19-depleted stem cell transplant. These receptors were collected from a boy under three years old with Wiskott-Aldrich syndrome, due to receive a stem cell transplant.

This clonotype was detected only a few times. J is TRBJ2-7 and V is TRBV6-5, with 8 bases aligning to TRBD2. Losses at the gene ends were 4 bases for V and 7 bases for J; bases not matched to a gene: 9. Germline V gene data show CDR1 as MNHEY and CDR2 as SVGAGI. The CDR3 spans 14 residues. The CDR3 sequence: CASSSGGRPSEQYF. The CDR3 DNA follows: TGTGCCAGCAGTTCGGGGGGGAGGCCTTCTGAGCAGTACTTC.

This clonotype was picked up a small number of times. The chain links TRBV29-1 to TRBJ2-7; D is ambiguous. In germline, CDR1 is SQVTM, CDR2 ANQGSEA. Trimming took off 4 bases at V and 4 bases at J, with 14 bases between the two ends. The CDR3 is 13 amino acids. The CDR3 reads CSVVVPGRYEQYF. CDR3 bases: TGCAGCGTTGTCGTTCCAGGAAGGTACGAGCAGTACTTC.

Only a few counts were recorded for this clonotype. V usage is TRBV6-5 and J usage is TRBJ2-1; 16 bases map to TRBD2. CDR1 and CDR2 from the germline V gene are MNHEY and SVGAGI. J was trimmed by 3 bases and V by 3 bases; bases with no gene match: 5. The CDR3 is 18 amino acids. The CDR3, as DNA: TGTGCCAGCAGTTATTCGGGACTAGCGGGAGGGAACTACAATGAGCAGTTCTTC. It encodes CASSYSGLAGGNYNEQFF.

This clonotype has only a few counts. The chain links TRBV28 to TRBJ2-1; no clear D. CDR1 MDHEN and CDR2 SYDVKM come from the germline V gene. Trimming removed 5 bases from V and 8 bases from J, with 10 bases in between. This CDR3 is built from 12 residues. The CDR3 reads CASSVLYDEQFF. DNA of the CDR3: TGTGCCAGCAGTGTTCTTTACGATGAGCAGTTCTTC.

This clonotype was picked up a small number of times. This chain joins TRBV20-1 and TRBJ2-7; TRBD1 matches 8 bases. The CDR3 runs to 14 residues. Germline V gene sequence: CDR1 DFQATT, CDR2 SNEGSKA (reference sequence). V dropped 3 bases and J dropped 0; count of bases not matched to a gene: 4. The CDR3 spells CSASGTGASYEQYF. CDR3 DNA: TGCAGTGCTAGCGGGACAGGTGCCTCCTACGAGCAGTACTTC.